The 25 T cell receptor beta chains below were found in one sample sequenced in a study of a mutant IDH1 vaccine in newly diagnosed glioma. These receptors are not linked to any known antigen. Sequencing was performed with immunoSEQ multiplex PCR; in TCRdb, only in-frame clones are kept and a portion is missing. The sample holds some 60,000 clones, less than 85% seen once. Time point meaning: week 11, during vaccination. Topical imiquimod was applied with each vaccine dose, which held 300 ug of mutant IDH1 20-mer peptide. The sample in question was PBMCs, obtained from a glioma patient whose treatment included an IDH1 peptide vaccine. The receptors shown here come from a man aged 25 to 40 with glioma.

By its share, this clone is medium-sized. The chain combines TRBV19 with TRBJ1-1, with D possibly being TRBD1 (5 bases). The germline CDR1 and CDR2 sequences are LNHDA and SQIVND (reference sequence). The CDR3 totals 14 residues. The ends were cut back, 9 bases at V and 5 bases at J, with 19 bases in the middle. CDR3 sequence reads: CASKSTIRGTEAFF. CDR3 DNA sequence: TGTGCCAGCAAGTCAACAATCCGGGGGACTGAAGCTTTCTTT.

The chain's CDR3 is CASSPSASGGTLEQYF. DNA of the CDR3: TGTGCCAGCTCACCCTCGGCTAGCGGGGGGACTCTCGAGCAGTACTTC. The chain has TRBV18 and TRBJ2-7; 11 nucleotides agree with TRBD2. CDR1 is KGHSH, CDR2 LQKENI, per germline. This CDR3 has 16 amino acids. J gave up 6 bases and V 3 bases, and 10 bases lay outside the gene matches.

J is TRBJ2-7 and V is TRBV7-9; no reliable D call. V lost 4 bases and J 6 bases, leaving 10 bases between the germline ends. Germline CDR1 is SEHNR and CDR2 is FQNEAQ (reference sequence). The CDR3 consists of 12 residues. The chain's CDR3 is CASSYGGSEQYF. For the CDR3, the DNA is TGTGCCAGCAGCTACGGCGGTAGCGAGCAGTACTTC.

This clone was picked up one time. The chain couples TRBV18 to TRBJ2-1; 14 nucleotides line up with TRBD2. The CDR3 spans 19 residues. J was trimmed by 7 bases and V by 0 bases; bases with no gene match: 11. Germline V gives CDR1 KGHSH, CDR2 LQKENI. DNA of the CDR3: TGTGCCAGCTCACCACCGTATCTTAGGGGACTAGCGGGGGCGAATGAGCAGTTCTTC. It translates to CASSPPYLRGLAGANEQFF.

On this clone: At one boundary the junction diverges from the germline segment, which might be a read error. Other DNA sequences within the sample encode an identical CDR3. The genes are TRBV5-1 and TRBJ1-5; 7 bases map to TRBD1. Germline V lookup: CDR1 SGHRS, CDR2 YFSETQ. The CDR3 extends over 14 amino acids. CDR3 nucleotides: TGCGCCAGTAGCTTTCACAGGGGAACTCAGCCCCAGCATTTT. Encoded protein: CASSFHRGTQPQHF. Full variable domain (outside the CDR3, taken from reference TRBV5-1 and TRBJ1-5): KAGVTQTPRYLIKTRGQQVTLSCSPISGHRSVSWYQQTPGQGLQFLFEYFSETQRNKGNFPGRFSGRQFSNSRSEMNVSTLELGDSALYLCASSFHRGTQPQHFGDGTRLSIL.

The genes are TRBV7-9 and TRBJ1-2, with D hard to call. V lost 3 bases and J 4 bases, leaving 12 bases between the germline ends. The CDR3 loop spans 14 amino acids. In germline, CDR1 is SEHNR, CDR2 FQNEAQ (reference sequence). The CDR3 spells CASSFREGGYGYTF. In nucleotides, the CDR3 is TGTGCCAGCAGCTTTAGAGAGGGCGGCTATGGCTACACCTTC.

This clone has just a few counts. This sample includes further DNA sequences coding for the same CDR3. The DNA of the CDR3 is TGTGCCTGGAGTGTTGGTCTAGCCTACGAGCAGTACTTC. Translation gives CAWSVGLAYEQYF. V and J are TRBV30 and TRBJ2-7; D ambiguous. In germline, CDR1 is GTSNPN, CDR2 SVGIG (reference sequence). The CDR3 sequence is 13 residues long. Trimming took off 0 bases at V and 2 bases at J, with 8 bases between the two ends. Looking up the rest from reference TRBV30 and TRBJ2-7 gives the full variable domain: SQTIHQWPATLVQPVGSPLSLECTVEGTSNPNLYWYRQAAGRGLQLLFYSVGIGQISSEVPQNLSASRPQDRQFILSSKKLLLSDSGFYLCAWSVGLAYEQYFGPGTRLTVT.

This clone was recorded a few times. This chain joins TRBV19 and TRBJ1-5, with 7 positions matching TRBD1. CDR3 size: 17 residues. The germline V gene encodes CDR1 LNHDA and CDR2 SQIVND (reference sequence). V shed 3 bases, J shed 0 bases, and the junction held 8 bases outside the gene matches. The CDR3 is CASSIRQGVNSNQPQHF. In DNA form, the CDR3 reads TGTGCCAGTAGTATCCGACAGGGTGTGAATAGCAATCAGCCCCAGCATTTT.

J is TRBJ2-3 and V is TRBV7-9; 13 bases line up with TRBD2. The CDR3 is 16 amino acids. The ends lost 4 bases at V and 6 bases at J; junction bases unmatched: 7. Germline V CDR1 and CDR2: SEHNR, FQNEAQ (reference sequence). The CDR3 sequence is CASSSGLAGYSDTQYF. The CDR3 nucleotides read TGTGCCAGCAGCTCGGGACTAGCGGGATATTCGGATACGCAGTATTTT.

V usage is TRBV5-8 and J usage is TRBJ1-5; D ambiguous. CDR3 length: 13 residues. Germline values: CDR1 SGHTS, CDR2 YDEGEE. Deletions cut 4 bases from V and 7 bases from J, with 12 bases between. The CDR3: CASSLESAQPQHF. The CDR3 DNA reads as TGTGCCAGCAGCCTGGAATCGGCGCAGCCCCAGCATTTT.

The V gene is TRBV28, the J gene TRBJ2-3, with 10 bases fitting TRBD2. The J segment lost 8 bases and the V segment lost 3 bases, leaving 8 bases of the junction unmatched. CDR1 and CDR2 from the germline V gene are MDHEN and SYDVKM. This CDR3 has 15 residues. CDR3: CASSFGASGSGTQYF. For the CDR3, the DNA is TGTGCCAGCAGTTTTGGGGCTAGCGGGAGCGGTACGCAGTATTTT.

The table lists this clone with a count of one. The V and J genes are TRBV11-1 and TRBJ2-5, with no clear D. V was pared by 3 bases and J by 1 base, with 0 bases between. CDR3 length equals 11 residues. Germline V gene sequence: CDR1 SGHAT, CDR2 FQDESV (reference sequence). CDR3 loop: CASSFQETQYF. CDR3 DNA sequence: TGTGCCAGCAGCTTCCAAGAGACCCAGTACTTC.

A single count supports this clone. V gene TRBV7-9 combines with J gene TRBJ2-1; 7 nucleotides line up with TRBD2. V shed 0 bases, J shed 7 bases, and the junction held 6 bases outside the gene matches. The CDR3 contains 15 residues. Germline loops: CDR1 SEHNR, CDR2 FQNEAQ (reference sequence). The CDR3 region has the DNA TGTGCCAGCAGCTTAGCTTGGCGGGAGAATAATGAGCAGTTCTTC. Protein sequence: CASSLAWRENNEQFF.

A word on this clone: The sample contains more than one DNA sequence encoding this CDR3. The J gene is TRBJ2-7, the V gene TRBV7-2, with D perhaps matching TRBD2 (7 bases). CDR3 size: 16 residues. Germline values: CDR1 SGHTA, CDR2 FQGNSA. V lost 2 bases, J lost 2 bases, and 16 bases lay in between. Written as DNA, the CDR3 is TGTGCCAGCAGCTTAAGGGGGGGCGATCCCACCTACGAGCAGTACTTC. It codes for CASSLRGGDPTYEQYF.

CDR3 amino acids: CASSKGDRKTNTEAFF. The DNA of the CDR3 is TGTGCCAGCAGCAAAGGGGACAGAAAAACGAACACTGAAGCTTTCTTT. J is TRBJ1-1 and V is TRBV21-1; whether TRBD1, the table's D call, matches the DNA was not checked. TRBV21-1 constitutes a pseudogene. This CDR3 is 16 amino acids long.

The chain couples TRBV28 to TRBJ1-5; D remains ambiguous. CDR3 length: 15 residues. CDR1 and CDR2 (germline): MDHEN, SYDVKM. V was clipped by 4 bases and J by 0 bases, with 10 bases between them. This CDR3 reads CASSSRSFSNQPQHF. CDR3 DNA: TGTGCCAGCAGTTCGAGGTCTTTTAGCAATCAGCCCCAGCATTTT.

This chain joins TRBV5-1 and TRBJ2-1, with a possible D match to TRBD2 (5 bases). Germline V lookup: CDR1 SGHRS, CDR2 YFSETQ. V was trimmed by 0 bases and J by 9 bases, leaving 10 bases between them. There are 13 residues in the CDR3. Here the CDR3 reads CASSLASRAEQFF. Written as DNA, the CDR3 is TGCGCCAGCAGCTTGGCATCGCGGGCTGAGCAGTTCTTC.

This clone was picked up one time. The rearrangement links TRBV5-4 to TRBJ2-1, with 11 bases identical to TRBD2. The J segment lost 6 bases and the V segment lost 0 bases, leaving 2 bases of the junction unmatched. The CDR3 loop spans 15 amino acids. Germline CDR1 reads SGHNT; CDR2 reads YYREEE (reference sequence). For the CDR3, the DNA is TGTGCCAGCAGCTTGGGTCTAGCGGGAGGCAATGAGCAGTTCTTC. This sequence encodes CASSLGLAGGNEQFF. The full variable domain, completed using reference TRBV5-4 and TRBJ2-1, is ETGVTQSPTHLIKTRGQQVTLRCSSQSGHNTVSWYQQALGQGPQFIFQYYREEENGRGNFPPRFSGLQFPNYSSELNVNALELDDSALYLCASSLGLAGGNEQFFGPGTRLTVL.

The rearrangement joins TRBV2 to TRBJ2-3; TRBD1 aligns across 7 bases. The CDR3 spans 15 residues. The ends lost 6 bases at V and 4 bases at J; junction bases unmatched: 10. Germline V gene data show CDR1 as SNHLY and CDR2 as FYNNEI. CDR3 loop: CASRDRQGIADTQYF. The CDR3 nucleotides are TGTGCCAGCAGGGATAGACAGGGTATTGCAGATACGCAGTATTTT.

This chain uses TRBV19 with TRBJ1-2; 7 positions match TRBD1. This CDR3 contains 13 residues. With 10 bases clipped from V and 4 bases from J, the junction kept 9 bases outside the gene matches. Germline V gene data show CDR1 as LNHDA and CDR2 as SQIVND (reference sequence). Here the CDR3 reads CATYSRDSYGYTF. CDR3 DNA sequence: TGTGCCACTTACTCCCGGGACAGCTATGGCTACACCTTC.

This chain joins TRBV9 and TRBJ2-5; unclear D gene. Between the trimmed V and J ends, which lost 3 bases and 3 bases, there was a span of 9 bases. This CDR3 contains 13 residues. CDR1 and CDR2 from the germline V gene are SGDLS and YYNGEE. CDR3 DNA sequence: TGTGCCAGCAGCGGATGGGCGAAAGAGACCCAGTACTTC. Its translation: CASSGWAKETQYF.

In its sample, this clone was seen a few times. The chain carries TRBV25-1 and TRBJ1-1; D remains ambiguous. CDR3 length: 13 residues. The V and J ends lost 8 bases and 0 bases respectively, with 10 bases between them. Germline CDR1 is MGHDK and CDR2 is SYGVNS. DNA for the CDR3: TGTGCCAGCGGGTCCCCTATGAACACTGAAGCTTTCTTT. Protein: CASGSPMNTEAFF. The whole variable domain, filled in from reference TRBV25-1 and TRBJ1-1, reads EADIYQTPRYLVIGTGKKITLECSQTMGHDKMYWYQQDPGMELHLIHYSYGVNSTEKGDLSSESTVSRIRTEHFPLTLESARPSHTSQYLCASGSPMNTEAFFGQGTRLTVV.

The genes are TRBV28 and TRBJ1-3; TRBD1 matches 7 bases. After removal of 1 base from V and 4 bases from J, the junction contained 7 bases not matched to a gene. Germline loops: CDR1 MDHEN, CDR2 SYDVKM. The CDR3 contains 16 residues. CDR3 DNA: TGTGCCAGCAGTTTATTGGCGAGGGACAGCGGAAACACCATATATTTT. Translation: CASSLLARDSGNTIYF. Full variable domain (missing parts from reference TRBV28 and TRBJ1-3): DVKVTQSSRYLVKRTGEKVFLECVQDMDHENMFWYRQDPGLGLRLIYFSYDVKMKEKGDIPEGYSVSREKKERFSLILESASTNQTSMYLCASSLLARDSGNTIYFGEGSWLTVV.

The chain links TRBV10-1 to TRBJ1-5; no reliable D call. Germline V gene sequence: CDR1 WNHNN, CDR2 SYGVQD (reference sequence). V was shortened by 3 bases and J by 6 bases, with 9 bases between the two germline ends. The CDR3 totals 13 residues. The CDR3 loop is CASSDDRVQPQHF. CDR3 bases: TGCGCCAGCAGTGATGACCGGGTTCAGCCCCAGCATTTT.

V is TRBV27 and J is TRBJ2-2; 10 positions agree with TRBD2. The J segment lost 7 bases and the V segment lost 5 bases, leaving 10 bases of the junction unmatched. The germline CDR1 and CDR2 sequences are MNHEY and SMNVEV (reference sequence). The CDR3 covers 16 residues. The chain's CDR3 is CASSPLSGRRGGELFF. CDR3 nucleotides: TGTGCCAGCAGTCCCCTTAGCGGGAGGAGGGGCGGGGAGCTGTTTTTT.